The clone carrying this T cell receptor beta chain was detected only a few times. The target antigen is unknown. This entry comes from a study of memory CD4+ T cells and cytomegalovirus serostatus. Germline assignment: CDR1 PRHDT and CDR2 FYEKMQ (reference sequence). The CDR3 runs to 15 residues. V lost 4 bases to trimming and J lost 2 bases; unmatched junction nucleotides: 5. Findings and caveats of the study: The CMV-associated TCR signature appears largely within the CD4+ memory repertoire.

Only in-frame clones appear in the TCRdb table, and some are missing; sequencing was by immunoSEQ multiplex PCR. The sample carries about 59,000 clones, 80% to 90% recorded once. The sort gate was single viable CD3+CD4+CD8-CD45RO+ cells for memory CD4+ T cells. Sequenced material: memory CD4+ T cells from blood. The clonotype comes from an adult in good health and CMV-seronegative. The rearrangement joins TRBV13 to TRBJ2-1; 7 nucleotides match TRBD1. The CDR3 nucleotides read TGTGCCAGCAGCTCTAGGGGGCGTCCCTACAATGAGCAGTTCTTC. This codes for CASSSRGRPYNEQFF.